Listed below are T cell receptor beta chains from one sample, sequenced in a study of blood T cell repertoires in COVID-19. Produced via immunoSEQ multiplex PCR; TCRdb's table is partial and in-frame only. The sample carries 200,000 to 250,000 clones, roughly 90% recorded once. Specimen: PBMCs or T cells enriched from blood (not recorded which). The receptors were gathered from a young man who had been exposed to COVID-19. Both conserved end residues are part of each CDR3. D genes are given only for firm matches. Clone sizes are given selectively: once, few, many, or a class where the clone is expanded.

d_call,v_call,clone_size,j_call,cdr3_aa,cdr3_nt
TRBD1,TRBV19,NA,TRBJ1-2,CASSTTGTAIYGYTF,TGTGCCAGTAGTACAACCGGGACAGCCATCTATGGCTACACCTTC
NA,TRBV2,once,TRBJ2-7,CASSERVRVGYEQYF,TGTGCCAGCAGTGAACGCGTCAGGGTTGGGTACGAGCAGTACTTC
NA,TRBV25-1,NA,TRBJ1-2,CASSVTGINYGYTF,TGTGCCAGCAGTGTGACAGGAATTAACTATGGCTACACCTTC
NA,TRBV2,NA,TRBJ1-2,CASVMGGYGYTF,TGTGCCAGCGTGATGGGGGGCTATGGCTACACCTTC
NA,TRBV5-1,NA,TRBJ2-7,CASSSLNEQYF,TGCGCCAGCAGCAGCTTGAACGAGCAGTACTTC
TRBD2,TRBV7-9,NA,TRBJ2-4,CASSHPLTSGAAKNIQYF,TGTGCCAGCAGCCACCCTTTGACTAGCGGGGCCGCCAAAAACATTCAGTACTTC
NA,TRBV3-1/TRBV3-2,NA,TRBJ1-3,CASSPPNRVSGNTIYF,TGTGCCAGCAGCCCCCCGAACAGGGTTTCTGGAAACACCATATATTTT
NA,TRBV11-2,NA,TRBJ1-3,CASSYRESFLSGNTIYF,TGTGCCAGCAGTTATCGGGAAAGCTTCCTCTCTGGAAACACCATATATTTT
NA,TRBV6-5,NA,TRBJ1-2,CASSYSAGRANYGYTF,TGTGCCAGCAGTTACTCGGCTGGCAGGGCTAACTATGGCTACACCTTC
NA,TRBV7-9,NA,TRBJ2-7,CASSPAGRYEQYF,TGTGCCAGCAGCCCGGCGGGGCGCTACGAGCAGTACTTC
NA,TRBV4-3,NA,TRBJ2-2,CASSQDHRGGELFF,TGCGCCAGCAGCCAAGACCACCGGGGCGGGGAGCTGTTTTTT
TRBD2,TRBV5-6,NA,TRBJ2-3,CASSLELTSEYF,TGTGCCAGCAGCTTGGAACTGACTAGCGAGTATTTT
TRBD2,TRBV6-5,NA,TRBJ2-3,CASRPSGGAVDTQYF,TGTGCCAGCAGACCAAGCGGGGGGGCCGTAGATACGCAGTATTTT
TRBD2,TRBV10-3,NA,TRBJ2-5,CASDPGTTETQYF,TGTGCCAGCGATCCTGGGACTACTGAGACCCAGTACTTC
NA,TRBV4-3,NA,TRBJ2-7,CASSPYASYEQYF,TGCGCCAGCAGCCCCTATGCCTCCTACGAGCAGTACTTC
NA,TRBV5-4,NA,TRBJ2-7,CASSLETGPFYEQYF,TGTGCCAGCAGCTTGGAAACAGGACCGTTCTACGAGCAGTACTTC
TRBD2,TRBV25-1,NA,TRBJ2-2,CATTGGEAGELFF,TGTGCCACCACGGGAGGAGAGGCCGGGGAGCTGTTTTTT
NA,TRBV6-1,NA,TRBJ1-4,CASSDPSRRIEKLFF,TGTGCCAGCAGTGACCCCAGCCGCAGGATTGAAAAACTGTTTTTT
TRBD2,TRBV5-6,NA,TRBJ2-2,CASSSYSGGAVGELFF,TGTGCCAGCAGCTCATATAGCGGGGGGGCCGTCGGGGAGCTGTTTTTT
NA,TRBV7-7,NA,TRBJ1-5,CASSSEPGQPQHF,TGTGCCAGCAGCTCCGAACCCGGTCAGCCCCAGCATTTT
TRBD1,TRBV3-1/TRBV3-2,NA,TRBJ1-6,CASSLPQGQGARASPLHF,TGTGCCAGCAGCCTGCCTCAAGGACAGGGGGCGCGTGCTTCACCCCTCCACTTT
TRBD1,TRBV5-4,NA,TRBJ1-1,CASQTGGDLTNTEAFF,TGTGCCAGCCAGACAGGGGGCGACCTAACGAACACTGAAGCTTTCTTT
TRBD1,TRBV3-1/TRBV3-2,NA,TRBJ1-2,CASSKPTGDGYTF,TGTGCCAGCAGCAAGCCGACAGGGGACGGCTACACCTTC
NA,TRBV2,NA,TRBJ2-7,CASSEALQYEQYF,TGTGCCAGCAGTGAAGCGCTTCAGTACGAGCAGTACTTC
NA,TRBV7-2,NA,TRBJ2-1,CASSLPDNEQFF,TGTGCCAGCAGCTTACCGGACAATGAGCAGTTCTTC
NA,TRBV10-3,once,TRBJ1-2,CAISGANGITF,TGTGCCATCAGCGGAGCTAACGGAATCACCTTC
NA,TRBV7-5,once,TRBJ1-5,CVRSLDLLEGRLSLRHF,TGTGTCAGAAGCTTAGATCTGTTGGAGGGCCGGCTGTCTTTGAGGCATTTT
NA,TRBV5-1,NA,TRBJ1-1,CASSSNPAGENTEAFF,TGCGCCAGCAGCTCCAATCCGGCAGGGGAGAACACTGAAGCTTTCTTT
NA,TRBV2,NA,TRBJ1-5,CASSAGPGGNQPQHF,TGTGCCAGCAGTGCCGGTCCCGGGGGCAATCAGCCCCAGCATTTT
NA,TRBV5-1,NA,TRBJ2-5,CASSLGGATQETQYF,TGCGCCAGCAGCTTGGGCGGGGCTACTCAAGAGACCCAGTACTTC
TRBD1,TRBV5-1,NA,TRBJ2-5,CASTSDRVGTETQYF,TGCGCCAGCACCAGCGACAGGGTTGGAACAGAGACCCAGTACTTC
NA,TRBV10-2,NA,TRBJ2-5,CASSEAGSPETQYF,TGCGCCAGCAGTGAAGCGGGTTCTCCGGAGACCCAGTACTTC
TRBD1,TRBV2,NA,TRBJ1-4,CASRAGTESEKLFF,TGTGCCAGCAGGGCCGGGACAGAGAGTGAAAAACTGTTTTTT
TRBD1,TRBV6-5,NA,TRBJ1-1,CASSYSATGGTEAFF,TGTGCCAGCAGTTACTCAGCGACAGGGGGCACTGAAGCTTTCTTT
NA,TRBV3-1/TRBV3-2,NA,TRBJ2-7,CASSLLSLSTYEQYF,TGTGCCAGCAGTCTTCTTAGTCTTTCAACCTACGAGCAGTACTTC
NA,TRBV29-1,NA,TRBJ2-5,CSVGAGEETQYF,TGCAGCGTTGGGGCAGGGGAAGAGACCCAGTACTTC